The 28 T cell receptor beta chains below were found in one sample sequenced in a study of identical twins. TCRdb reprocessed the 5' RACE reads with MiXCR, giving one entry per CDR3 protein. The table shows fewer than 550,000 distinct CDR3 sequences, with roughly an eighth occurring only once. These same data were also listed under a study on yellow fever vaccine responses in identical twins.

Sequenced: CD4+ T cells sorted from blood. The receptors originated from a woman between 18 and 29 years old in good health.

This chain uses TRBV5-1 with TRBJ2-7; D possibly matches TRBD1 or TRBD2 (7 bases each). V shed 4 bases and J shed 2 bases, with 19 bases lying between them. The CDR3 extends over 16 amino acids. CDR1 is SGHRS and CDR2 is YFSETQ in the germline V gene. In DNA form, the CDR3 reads TGCGCCAGCAGCCCTCGGGCAGGGGGGGAGCCCTACGAGCAGTACTTC. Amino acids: CASSPRAGGEPYEQYF.

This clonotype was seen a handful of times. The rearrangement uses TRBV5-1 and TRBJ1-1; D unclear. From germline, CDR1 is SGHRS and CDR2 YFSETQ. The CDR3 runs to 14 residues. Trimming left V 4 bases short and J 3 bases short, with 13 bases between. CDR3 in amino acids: CASSPGWEYTEAFF. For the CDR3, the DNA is TGCGCCAGCAGCCCCGGCTGGGAATACACTGAAGCTTTCTTT. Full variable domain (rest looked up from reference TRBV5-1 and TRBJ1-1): KAGVTQTPRYLIKTRGQQVTLSCSPISGHRSVSWYQQTPGQGLQFLFEYFSETQRNKGNFPGRFSGRQFSNSRSEMNVSTLELGDSALYLCASSPGWEYTEAFFGQGTRLTVV.

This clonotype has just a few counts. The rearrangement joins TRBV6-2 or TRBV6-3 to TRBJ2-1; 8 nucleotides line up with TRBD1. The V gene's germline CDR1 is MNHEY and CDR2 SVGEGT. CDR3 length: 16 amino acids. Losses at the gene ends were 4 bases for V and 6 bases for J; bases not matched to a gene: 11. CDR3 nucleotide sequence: TGTGCCAGCAGTTCCGGACAGGGATGGGTCGGCAATGAGCAGTTCTTC. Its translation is CASSSGQGWVGNEQFF.

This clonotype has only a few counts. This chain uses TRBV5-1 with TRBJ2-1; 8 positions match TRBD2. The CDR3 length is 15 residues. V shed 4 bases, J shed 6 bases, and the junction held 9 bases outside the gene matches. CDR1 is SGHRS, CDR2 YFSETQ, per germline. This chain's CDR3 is CASSLVGRAVNEQFF. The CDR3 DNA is TGCGCCAGCAGCCTCGTCGGGAGGGCGGTCAATGAGCAGTTCTTC.

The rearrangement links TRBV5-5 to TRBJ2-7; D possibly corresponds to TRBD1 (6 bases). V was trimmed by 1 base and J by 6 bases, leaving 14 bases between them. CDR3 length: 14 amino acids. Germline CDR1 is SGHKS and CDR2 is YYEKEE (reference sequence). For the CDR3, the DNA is TGTGCCAGCAGCTTGTCTATGGGCAGGGGCGAGCAGTACTTC. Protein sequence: CASSLSMGRGEQYF.

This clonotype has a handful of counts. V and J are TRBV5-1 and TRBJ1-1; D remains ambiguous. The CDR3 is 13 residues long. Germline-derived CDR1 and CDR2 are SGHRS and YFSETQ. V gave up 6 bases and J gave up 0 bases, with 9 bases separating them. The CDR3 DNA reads TGCGCCAGCACCGCGACCTTGAACACTGAAGCTTTCTTT. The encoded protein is CASTATLNTEAFF.

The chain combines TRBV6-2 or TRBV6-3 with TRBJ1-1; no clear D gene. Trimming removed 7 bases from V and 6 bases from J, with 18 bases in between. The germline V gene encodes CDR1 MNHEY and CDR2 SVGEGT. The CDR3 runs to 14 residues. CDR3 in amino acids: CASTTLDPGAEAFF. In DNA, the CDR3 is TGTGCCAGCACCACCCTCGATCCTGGGGCTGAAGCTTTCTTT.

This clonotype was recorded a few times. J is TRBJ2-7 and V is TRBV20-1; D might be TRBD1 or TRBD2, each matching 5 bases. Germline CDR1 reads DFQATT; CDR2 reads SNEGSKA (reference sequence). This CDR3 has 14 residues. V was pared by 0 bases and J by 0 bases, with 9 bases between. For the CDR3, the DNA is TGCAGTGCTAGAGATGGGACGTTCTCCTACGAGCAGTACTTC. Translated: CSARDGTFSYEQYF.

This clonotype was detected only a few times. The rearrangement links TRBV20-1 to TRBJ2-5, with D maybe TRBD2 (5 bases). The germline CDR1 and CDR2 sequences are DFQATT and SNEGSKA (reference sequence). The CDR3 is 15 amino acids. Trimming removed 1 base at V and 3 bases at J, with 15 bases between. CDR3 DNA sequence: TGCAGTGCTAGAGTTTACCTAGCTGTCAAAGAGACCCAGTACTTC. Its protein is CSARVYLAVKETQYF.

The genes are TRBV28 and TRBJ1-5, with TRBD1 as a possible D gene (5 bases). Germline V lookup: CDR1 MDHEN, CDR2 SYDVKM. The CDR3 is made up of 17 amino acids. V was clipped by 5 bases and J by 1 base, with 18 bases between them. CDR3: CASSVTQGIRSNQPQHF. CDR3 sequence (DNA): TGTGCCAGCAGTGTCACCCAGGGTATCAGGAGCAATCAGCCCCAGCATTTT.

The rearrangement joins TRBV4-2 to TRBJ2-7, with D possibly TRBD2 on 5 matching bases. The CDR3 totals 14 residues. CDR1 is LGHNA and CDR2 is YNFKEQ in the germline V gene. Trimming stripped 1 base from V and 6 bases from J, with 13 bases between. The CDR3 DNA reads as TGTGCCAGCAGCCAAGCGCTTGAGGGCGCCGAGCAGTACTTC. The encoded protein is CASSQALEGAEQYF.

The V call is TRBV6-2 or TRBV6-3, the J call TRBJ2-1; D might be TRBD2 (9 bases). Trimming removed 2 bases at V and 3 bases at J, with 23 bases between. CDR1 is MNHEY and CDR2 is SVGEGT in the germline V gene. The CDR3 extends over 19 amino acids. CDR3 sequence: CASSYRQGASGTYYNEQFF. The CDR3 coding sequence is TGTGCCAGCAGTTACCGTCAGGGGGCTAGCGGGACATACTACAATGAGCAGTTCTTC.

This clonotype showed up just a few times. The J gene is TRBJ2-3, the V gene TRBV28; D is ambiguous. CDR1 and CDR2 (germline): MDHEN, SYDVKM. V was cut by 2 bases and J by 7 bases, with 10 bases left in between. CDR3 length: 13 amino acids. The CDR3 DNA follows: TGTGCCAGCAGTTTAACCGGGCTTAATACGCAGTATTTT. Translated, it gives CASSLTGLNTQYF. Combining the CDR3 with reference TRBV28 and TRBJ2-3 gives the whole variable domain DVKVTQSSRYLVKRTGEKVFLECVQDMDHENMFWYRQDPGLGLRLIYFSYDVKMKEKGDIPEGYSVSREKKERFSLILESASTNQTSMYLCASSLTGLNTQYFGPGTRLTVL.

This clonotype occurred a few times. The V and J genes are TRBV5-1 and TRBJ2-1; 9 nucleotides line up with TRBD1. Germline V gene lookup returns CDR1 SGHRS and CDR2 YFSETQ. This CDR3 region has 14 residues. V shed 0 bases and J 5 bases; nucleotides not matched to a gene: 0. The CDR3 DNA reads TGCGCCAGCAGCTTGGGGGACAGGGACAATGAGCAGTTCTTC. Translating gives CASSLGDRDNEQFF.

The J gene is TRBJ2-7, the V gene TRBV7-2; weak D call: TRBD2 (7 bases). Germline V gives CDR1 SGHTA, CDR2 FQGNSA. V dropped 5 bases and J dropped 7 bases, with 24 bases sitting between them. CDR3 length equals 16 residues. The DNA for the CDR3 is TGTGCCAGCAGCCAGGGGAATCGGGGGGCGCAGGGGGAGCAGTACTTC. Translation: CASSQGNRGAQGEQYF.

The CDR3 sequence is CASSQSPGTGSPLHF. In DNA form, the CDR3 reads TGTGCCAGCAGCCAATCGCCGGGGACCGGTTCACCCCTCCACTTT. This chain links TRBV16 with TRBJ1-6; a possible D gene is TRBD1 (5 bases). Trimming removed 0 bases at V and 9 bases at J, with 12 bases between. Germline V gene sequence: CDR1 KGHSY, CDR2 FQNENV. The CDR3 loop spans 15 amino acids.

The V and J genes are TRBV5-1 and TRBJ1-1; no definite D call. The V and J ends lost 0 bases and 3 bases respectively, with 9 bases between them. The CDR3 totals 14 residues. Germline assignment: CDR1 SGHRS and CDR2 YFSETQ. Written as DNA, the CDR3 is TGCGCCAGCAGCTTGGAGGAGACCTACACTGAAGCTTTCTTT. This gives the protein CASSLEETYTEAFF.

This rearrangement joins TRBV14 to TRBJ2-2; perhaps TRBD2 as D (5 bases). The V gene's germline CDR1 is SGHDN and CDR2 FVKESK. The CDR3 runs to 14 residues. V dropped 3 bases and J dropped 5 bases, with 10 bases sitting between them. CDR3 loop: CASSHKLGTGELFF. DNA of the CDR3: TGTGCCAGCAGCCACAAACTAGGGACCGGGGAGCTGTTTTTT.

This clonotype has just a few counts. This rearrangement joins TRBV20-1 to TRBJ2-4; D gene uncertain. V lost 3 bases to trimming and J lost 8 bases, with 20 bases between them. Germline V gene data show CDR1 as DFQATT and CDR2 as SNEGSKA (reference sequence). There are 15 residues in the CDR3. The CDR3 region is CSASPSWTVKDIQYF. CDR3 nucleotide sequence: TGCAGTGCTAGCCCTAGTTGGACCGTCAAGGACATTCAGTACTTC.

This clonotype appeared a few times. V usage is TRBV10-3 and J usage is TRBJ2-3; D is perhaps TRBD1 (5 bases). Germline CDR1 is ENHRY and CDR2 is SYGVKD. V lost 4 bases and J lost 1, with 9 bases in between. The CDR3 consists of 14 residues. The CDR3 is CAISVQGGTDTQYF. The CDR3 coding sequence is TGTGCCATCAGTGTCCAAGGGGGCACAGATACGCAGTATTTT.

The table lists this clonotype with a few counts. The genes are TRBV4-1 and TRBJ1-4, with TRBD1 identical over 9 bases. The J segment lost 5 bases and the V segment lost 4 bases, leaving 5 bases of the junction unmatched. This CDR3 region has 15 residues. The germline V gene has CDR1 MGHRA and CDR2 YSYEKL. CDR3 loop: CASSPTGTGNEKLFF. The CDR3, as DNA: TGCGCCAGCAGCCCTACCGGGACAGGGAATGAAAAACTGTTTTTT.

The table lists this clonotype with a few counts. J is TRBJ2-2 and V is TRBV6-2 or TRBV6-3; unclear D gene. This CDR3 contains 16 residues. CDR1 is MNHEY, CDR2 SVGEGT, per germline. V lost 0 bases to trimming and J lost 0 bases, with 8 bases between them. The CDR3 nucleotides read TGTGCCAGCAGTTACTCACGGGTTACGAACACCGGGGAGCTGTTTTTT. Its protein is CASSYSRVTNTGELFF.

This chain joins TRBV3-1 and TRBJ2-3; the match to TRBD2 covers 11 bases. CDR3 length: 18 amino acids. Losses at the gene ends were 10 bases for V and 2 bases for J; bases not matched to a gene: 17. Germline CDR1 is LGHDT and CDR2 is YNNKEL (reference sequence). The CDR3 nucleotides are TGTGCCACCTGCCAAGAACGTCTAGCGGGGGGACTCACAGATACGCAGTATTTT. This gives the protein CATCQERLAGGLTDTQYF.

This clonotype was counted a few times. CDR3 loop: CASINGLANTGELFF. CDR3 nucleotides: TGTGCCAGCATCAACGGACTAGCGAACACCGGGGAGCTGTTTTTT. V usage is TRBV2 and J usage is TRBJ2-2, with TRBD2 identical over 7 bases. V lost 7 bases to trimming and J lost 0 bases; unmatched junction nucleotides: 5. Germline values: CDR1 SNHLY, CDR2 FYNNEI. The CDR3 consists of 15 residues.

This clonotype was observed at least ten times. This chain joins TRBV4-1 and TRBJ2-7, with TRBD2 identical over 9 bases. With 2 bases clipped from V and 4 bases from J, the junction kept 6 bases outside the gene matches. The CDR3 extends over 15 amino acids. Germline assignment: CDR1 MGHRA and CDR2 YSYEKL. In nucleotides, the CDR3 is TGCGCCAGCAGCCAAACCGGGACTAGCCGGTACGAGCAGTACTTC. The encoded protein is CASSQTGTSRYEQYF.

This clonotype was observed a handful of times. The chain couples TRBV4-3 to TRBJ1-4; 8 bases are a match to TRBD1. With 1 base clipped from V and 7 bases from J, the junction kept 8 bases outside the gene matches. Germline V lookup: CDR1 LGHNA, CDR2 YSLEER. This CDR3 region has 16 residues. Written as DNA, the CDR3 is TGCGCCAGCAGCCAAGGGGGGTCAGGGGGCGCTGAAAAACTGTTTTTT. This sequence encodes CASSQGGSGGAEKLFF.

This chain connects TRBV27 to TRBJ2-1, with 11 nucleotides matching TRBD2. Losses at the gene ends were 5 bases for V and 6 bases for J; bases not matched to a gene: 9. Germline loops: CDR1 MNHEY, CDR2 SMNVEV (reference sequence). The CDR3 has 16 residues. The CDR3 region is CASSPPGTSGRNEQFF. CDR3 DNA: TGTGCCAGCAGTCCCCCCGGGACTAGCGGACGCAATGAGCAGTTCTTC.

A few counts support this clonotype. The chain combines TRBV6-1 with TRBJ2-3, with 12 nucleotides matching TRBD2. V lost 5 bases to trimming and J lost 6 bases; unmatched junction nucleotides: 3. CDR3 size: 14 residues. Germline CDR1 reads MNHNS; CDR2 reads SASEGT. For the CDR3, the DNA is TGTGCCAGCAGTCGACTAGCGGGGGAGGATACGCAGTATTTT. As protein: CASSRLAGEDTQYF.